There are many counts of the clone carrying this T cell receptor beta chain. The CDR3 runs to 11 residues. The germline CDR1 and CDR2 sequences are SQVTM and ANQGSEA. Trimming pared 4 bases from V and 8 bases from J, leaving 11 bases between. This record belongs to a study of T-cell reconstitution after alpha-beta-depleted transplantation in children. Construction of the TCRbeta library involved unique molecular identifiers. From the PCR reads, TCRdb called clonotypes with MiXCR, one entry per CDR3 protein. Of around 94,000 distinct CDR3 sequences listed, roughly 7.1% are singletons. This chain links TRBV29-1 with TRBJ1-1; TRBD1 might be the D (5 bases). Sequenced here: PBMCs, sampled before TCRalphabeta/CD19-depleted stem cell transplant. This sequence originates from a boy between 2 and 10 years old with acute lymphoblastic leukemia, due to receive a stem cell transplant. CDR3 nucleotides: TGCAGCGTTGGCGGGGGATTGGAAGCTTTCTTT. Translated, it gives CSVGGGLEAFF.